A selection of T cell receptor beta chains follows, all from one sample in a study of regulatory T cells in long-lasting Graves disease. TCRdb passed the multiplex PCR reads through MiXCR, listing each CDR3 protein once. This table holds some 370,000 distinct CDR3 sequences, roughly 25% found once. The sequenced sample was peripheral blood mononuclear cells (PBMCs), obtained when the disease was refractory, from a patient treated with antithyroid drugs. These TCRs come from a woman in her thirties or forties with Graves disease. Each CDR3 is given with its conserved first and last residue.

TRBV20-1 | CSARQGVNTEAFF
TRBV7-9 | CASSLVTTQETQYF
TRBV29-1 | CSVKGGNNEQFF
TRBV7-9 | CASSLGTSGIETQYF
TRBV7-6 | CASTTGAGSSWDTQYF
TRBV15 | CATSRDAGPGYEQYF
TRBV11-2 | CASSPPRISGANVLTF
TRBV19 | CASSDGPDHEQYF
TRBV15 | CATSRGTGDTGELFF
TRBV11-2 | CASSLGAGGDYEQYF
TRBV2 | CASSEPTRAEGYTF
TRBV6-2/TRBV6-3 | CASSCGGLAKHIQYF
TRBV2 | CASSLGTGGIKNIQYF
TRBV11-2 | CASSSGRGRGNTIYF
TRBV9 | CASSPQTLERGLAKNIQYF
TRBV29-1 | CSVVTGNYGYTF
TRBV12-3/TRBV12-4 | CASTPTGGVTEAFF
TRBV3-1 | CASSQGVIVPTQETQYF
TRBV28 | CASSLFGEGNSPLHF
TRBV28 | CASRTGGVYNEQFF
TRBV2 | CASSEEEASFSNQPQHF
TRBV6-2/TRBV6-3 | CASTPTSPYRNNEQFF
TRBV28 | CASSYLMTSETPHGELFF
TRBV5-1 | CASRSTFRGEKLFF
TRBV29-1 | CSVERILAGGPYSTEAFF
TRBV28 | CASTLSGAGGIEQPQHF
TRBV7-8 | CASSYDSALSYEQYF
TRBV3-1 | CASSQGTSGRAYEQYF
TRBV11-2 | CASSSMTDLPGTGELFF
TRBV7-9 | CASSSTTLGSGELFF
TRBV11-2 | CASSLDYRANTGELFF
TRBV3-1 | CASSQGDRVHEQYF
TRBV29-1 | CSVDIAGVWHTEAFF
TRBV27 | CASSLVMNTEAFF
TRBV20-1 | CSAPREFPSLAKNIQYF
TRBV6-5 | CASSYANSGNTIYF
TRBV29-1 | CSVEGPSGRVNEQFF